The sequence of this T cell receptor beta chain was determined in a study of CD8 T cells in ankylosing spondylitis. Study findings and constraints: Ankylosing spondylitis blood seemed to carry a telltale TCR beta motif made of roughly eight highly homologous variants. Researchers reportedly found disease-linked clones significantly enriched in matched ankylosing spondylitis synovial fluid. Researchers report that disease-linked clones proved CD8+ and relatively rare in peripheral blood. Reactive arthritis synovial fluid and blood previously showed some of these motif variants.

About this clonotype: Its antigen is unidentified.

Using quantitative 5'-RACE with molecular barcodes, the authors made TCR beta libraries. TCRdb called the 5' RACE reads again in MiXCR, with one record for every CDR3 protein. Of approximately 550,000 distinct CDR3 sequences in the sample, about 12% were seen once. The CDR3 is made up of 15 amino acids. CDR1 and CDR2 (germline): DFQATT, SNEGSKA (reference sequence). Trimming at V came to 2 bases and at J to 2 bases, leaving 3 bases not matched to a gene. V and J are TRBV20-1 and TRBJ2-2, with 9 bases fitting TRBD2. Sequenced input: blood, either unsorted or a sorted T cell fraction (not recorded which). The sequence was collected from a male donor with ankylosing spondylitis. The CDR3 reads CSARLREGNTGELFF. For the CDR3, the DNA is TGCAGTGCTAGATTGCGGGAGGGTAACACCGGGGAGCTGTTTTTT.